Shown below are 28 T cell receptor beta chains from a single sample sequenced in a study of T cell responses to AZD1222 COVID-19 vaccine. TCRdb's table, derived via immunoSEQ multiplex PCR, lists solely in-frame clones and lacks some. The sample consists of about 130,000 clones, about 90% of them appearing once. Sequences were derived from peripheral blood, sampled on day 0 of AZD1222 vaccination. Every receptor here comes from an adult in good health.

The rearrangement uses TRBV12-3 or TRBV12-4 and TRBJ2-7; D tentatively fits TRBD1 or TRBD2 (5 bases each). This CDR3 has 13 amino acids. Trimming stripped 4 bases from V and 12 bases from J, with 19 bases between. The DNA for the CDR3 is TGTGCCAGCAGTTCCTCCGGGACCGACAACCCGTACTTC. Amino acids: CASSSSGTDNPYF.

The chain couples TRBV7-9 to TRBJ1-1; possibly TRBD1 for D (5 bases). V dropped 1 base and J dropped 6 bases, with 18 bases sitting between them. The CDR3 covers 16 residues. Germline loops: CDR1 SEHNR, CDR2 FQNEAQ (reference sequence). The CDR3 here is CASSLGPGAGEPEAFF. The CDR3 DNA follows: TGTGCCAGCAGCTTAGGCCCAGGTGCGGGGGAGCCTGAAGCTTTCTTT. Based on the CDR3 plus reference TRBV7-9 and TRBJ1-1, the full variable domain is DTGVSQNPRHKITKRGQNVTFRCDPISEHNRLYWYRQTLGQGPEFLTYFQNEAQLEKSRLLSDRFSAERPKGSFSTLEIQRTEQGDSAMYLCASSLGPGAGEPEAFFGQGTRLTVV.

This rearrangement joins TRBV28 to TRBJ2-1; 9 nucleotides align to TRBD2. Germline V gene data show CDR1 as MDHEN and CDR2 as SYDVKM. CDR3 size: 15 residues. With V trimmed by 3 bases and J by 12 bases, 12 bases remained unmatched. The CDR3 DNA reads TGTGCCAGCAGTTTCCCCCGGACTAGCGAAATTTGGCAGTTCTTC. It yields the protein CASSFPRTSEIWQFF.

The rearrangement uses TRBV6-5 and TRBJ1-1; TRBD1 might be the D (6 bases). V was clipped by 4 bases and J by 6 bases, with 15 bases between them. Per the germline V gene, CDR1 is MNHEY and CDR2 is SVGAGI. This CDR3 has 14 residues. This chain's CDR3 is CASSSPMGASEAFF. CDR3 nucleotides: TGTGCCAGCAGTTCGCCCATGGGGGCGTCTGAAGCTTTCTTT.

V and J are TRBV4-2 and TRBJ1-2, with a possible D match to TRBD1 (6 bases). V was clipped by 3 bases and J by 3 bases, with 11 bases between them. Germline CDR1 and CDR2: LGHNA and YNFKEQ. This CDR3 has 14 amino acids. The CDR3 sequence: CASSQGGGHYGYTF. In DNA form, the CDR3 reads TGTGCCAGCAGCCAGGGTGGGGGCCACTATGGCTACACCTTC.

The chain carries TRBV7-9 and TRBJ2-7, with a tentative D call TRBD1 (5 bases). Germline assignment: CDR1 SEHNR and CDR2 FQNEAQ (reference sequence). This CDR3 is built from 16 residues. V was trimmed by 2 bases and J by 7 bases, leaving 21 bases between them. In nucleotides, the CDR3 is TGTGCCAGCAGCTTAAATTCCGCCGGACAAATATATGAGCAGTACTTC. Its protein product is CASSLNSAGQIYEQYF.

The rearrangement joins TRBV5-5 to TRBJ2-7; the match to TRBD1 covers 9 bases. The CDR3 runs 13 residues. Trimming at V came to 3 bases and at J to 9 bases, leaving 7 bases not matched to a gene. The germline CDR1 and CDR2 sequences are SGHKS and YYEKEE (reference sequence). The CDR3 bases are TGTGCCAGCAGCTCGGGACAGGGAATCGGGCAGTACTTC. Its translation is CASSSGQGIGQYF. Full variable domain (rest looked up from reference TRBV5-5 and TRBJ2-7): DAGVTQSPTHLIKTRGQQVTLRCSPISGHKSVSWYQQVLGQGPQFIFQYYEKEERGRGNFPDRFSARQFPNYSSELNVNALLLGDSALYLCASSSGQGIGQYFGPGTRLTVT.

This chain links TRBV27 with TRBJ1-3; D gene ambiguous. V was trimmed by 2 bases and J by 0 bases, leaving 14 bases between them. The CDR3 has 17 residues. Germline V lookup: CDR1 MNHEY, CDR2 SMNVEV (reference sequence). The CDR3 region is CASSLVGRMDSGNTIYF. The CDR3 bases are TGTGCCAGCAGTTTAGTAGGCAGAATGGACTCTGGAAACACCATATATTTT.

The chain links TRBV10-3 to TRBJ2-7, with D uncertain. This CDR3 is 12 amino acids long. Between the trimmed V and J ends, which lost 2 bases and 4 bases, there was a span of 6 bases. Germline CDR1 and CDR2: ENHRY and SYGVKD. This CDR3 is CAISETTYEQYF. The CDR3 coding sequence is TGTGCCATCAGTGAGACTACTTACGAGCAGTACTTC.

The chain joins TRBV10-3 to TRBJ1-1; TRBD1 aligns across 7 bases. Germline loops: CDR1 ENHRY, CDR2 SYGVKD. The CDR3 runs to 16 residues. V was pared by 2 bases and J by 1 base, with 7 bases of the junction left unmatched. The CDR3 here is CAISEATGLQNTEAFF. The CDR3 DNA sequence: TGTGCCATCAGTGAGGCGACAGGGTTGCAGAACACTGAAGCTTTCTTT.

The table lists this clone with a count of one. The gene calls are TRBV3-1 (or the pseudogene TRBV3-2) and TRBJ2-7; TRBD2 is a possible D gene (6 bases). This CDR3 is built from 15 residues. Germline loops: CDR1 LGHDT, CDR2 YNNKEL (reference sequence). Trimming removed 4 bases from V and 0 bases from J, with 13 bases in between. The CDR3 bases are TGTGCCAGCAGCCCATCGCTAGCGAACTCCTACGAGCAGTACTTC. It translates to CASSPSLANSYEQYF.

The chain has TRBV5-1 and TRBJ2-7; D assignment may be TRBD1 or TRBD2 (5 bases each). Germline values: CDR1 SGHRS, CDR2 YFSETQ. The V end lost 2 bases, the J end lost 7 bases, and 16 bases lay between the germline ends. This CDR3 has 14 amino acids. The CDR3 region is CASSFGTALGEQYF. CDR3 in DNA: TGCGCCAGCAGCTTCGGGACCGCCCTGGGGGAGCAGTACTTC.

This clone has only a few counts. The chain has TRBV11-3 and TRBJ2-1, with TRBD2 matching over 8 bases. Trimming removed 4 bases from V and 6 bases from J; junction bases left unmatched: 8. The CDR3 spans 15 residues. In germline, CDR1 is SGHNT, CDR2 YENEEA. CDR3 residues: CASSSYGGAGNEQFF. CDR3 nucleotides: TGTGCCAGCAGCTCCTACGGGGGGGCCGGCAATGAGCAGTTCTTC.

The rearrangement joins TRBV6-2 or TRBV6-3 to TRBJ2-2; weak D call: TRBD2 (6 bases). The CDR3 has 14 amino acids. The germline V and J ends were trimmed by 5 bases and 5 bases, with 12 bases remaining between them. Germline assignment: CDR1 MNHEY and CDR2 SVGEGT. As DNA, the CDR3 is TGTGCCAGCAGTAGACTAGTAAGGACCGGGGAGCTGTTTTTT. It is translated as CASSRLVRTGELFF.

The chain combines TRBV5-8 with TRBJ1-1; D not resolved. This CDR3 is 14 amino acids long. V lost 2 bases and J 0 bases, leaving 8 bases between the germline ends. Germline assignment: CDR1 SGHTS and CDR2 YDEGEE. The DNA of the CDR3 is TGTGCCAGCAGCTTCCGTCGGATGAACACTGAAGCTTTCTTT. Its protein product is CASSFRRMNTEAFF.

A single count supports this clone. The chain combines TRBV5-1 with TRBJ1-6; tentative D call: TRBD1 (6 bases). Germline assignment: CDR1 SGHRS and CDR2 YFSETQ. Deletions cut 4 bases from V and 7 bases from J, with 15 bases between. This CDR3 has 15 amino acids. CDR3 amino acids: CASSPVQGNNSPLHF. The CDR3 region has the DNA TGCGCCAGCAGCCCCGTACAGGGAAACAATTCACCCCTCCACTTT. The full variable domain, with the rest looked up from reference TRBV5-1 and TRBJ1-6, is KAGVTQTPRYLIKTRGQQVTLSCSPISGHRSVSWYQQTPGQGLQFLFEYFSETQRNKGNFPGRFSGRQFSNSRSEMNVSTLELGDSALYLCASSPVQGNNSPLHFGNGTRLTVT.

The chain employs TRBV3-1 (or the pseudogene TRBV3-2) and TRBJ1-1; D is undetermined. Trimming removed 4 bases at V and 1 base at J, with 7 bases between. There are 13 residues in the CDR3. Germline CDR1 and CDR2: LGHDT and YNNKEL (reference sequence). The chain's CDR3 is CASSRASNTEAFF. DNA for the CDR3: TGTGCCAGCAGCCGGGCATCGAACACTGAAGCTTTCTTT.

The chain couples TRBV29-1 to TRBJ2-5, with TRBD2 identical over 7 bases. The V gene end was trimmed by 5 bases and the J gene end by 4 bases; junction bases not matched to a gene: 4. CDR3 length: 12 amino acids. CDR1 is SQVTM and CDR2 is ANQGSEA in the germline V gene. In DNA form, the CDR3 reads TGCAGCGTTCGCGGGGAGGGAGAGACCCAGTACTTC. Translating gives CSVRGEGETQYF. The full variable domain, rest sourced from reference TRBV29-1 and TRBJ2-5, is SAVISQKPSRDICQRGTSLTIQCQVDSQVTMMFWYRQQPGQSLTLIATANQGSEATYESGFVIDKFPISRPNLTFSTLTVSNMSPEDSSIYLCSVRGEGETQYFGPGTRLLVL.

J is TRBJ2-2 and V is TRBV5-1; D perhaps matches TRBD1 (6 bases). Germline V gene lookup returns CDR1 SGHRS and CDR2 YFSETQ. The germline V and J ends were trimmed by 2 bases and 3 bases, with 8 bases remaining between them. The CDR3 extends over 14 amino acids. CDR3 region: CASSLQGYTGELFF. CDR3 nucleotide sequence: TGCGCCAGCAGCTTACAGGGATACACCGGGGAGCTGTTTTTT. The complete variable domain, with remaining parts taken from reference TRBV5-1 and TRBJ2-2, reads KAGVTQTPRYLIKTRGQQVTLSCSPISGHRSVSWYQQTPGQGLQFLFEYFSETQRNKGNFPGRFSGRQFSNSRSEMNVSTLELGDSALYLCASSLQGYTGELFFGEGSRLTVL.

The CDR3 region has the DNA TGTGCCAGCAGTGCGGACAGGGACCAGCCCCAGCATTTT. This encodes CASSADRDQPQHF. V gene TRBV27 combines with J gene TRBJ1-5; TRBD1 matches at 8 bases. Trimming at V came to 5 bases and at J to 7 bases, leaving 4 bases not matched to a gene. Germline V gives CDR1 MNHEY, CDR2 SMNVEV (reference sequence). The CDR3 loop spans 13 amino acids.

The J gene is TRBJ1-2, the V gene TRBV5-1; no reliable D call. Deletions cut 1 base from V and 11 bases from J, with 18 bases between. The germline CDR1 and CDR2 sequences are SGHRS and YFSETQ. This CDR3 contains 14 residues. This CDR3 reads CASSLRAAAFGYTF. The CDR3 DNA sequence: TGCGCCAGCAGCTTGAGGGCTGCCGCGTTTGGGTACACCTTC. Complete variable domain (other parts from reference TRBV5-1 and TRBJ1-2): KAGVTQTPRYLIKTRGQQVTLSCSPISGHRSVSWYQQTPGQGLQFLFEYFSETQRNKGNFPGRFSGRQFSNSRSEMNVSTLELGDSALYLCASSLRAAAFGYTFGSGTRLTVV.

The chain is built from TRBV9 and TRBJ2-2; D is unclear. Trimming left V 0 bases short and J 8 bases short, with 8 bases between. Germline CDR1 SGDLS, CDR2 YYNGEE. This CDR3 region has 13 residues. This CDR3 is CASSVAWIGELFF. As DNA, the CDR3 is TGTGCCAGCAGCGTAGCTTGGATAGGGGAGCTGTTTTTT.

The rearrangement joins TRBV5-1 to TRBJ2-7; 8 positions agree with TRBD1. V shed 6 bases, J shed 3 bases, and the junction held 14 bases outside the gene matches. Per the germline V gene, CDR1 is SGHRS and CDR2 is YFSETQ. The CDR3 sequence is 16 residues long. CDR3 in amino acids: CASTPEGQGFYYEQYF. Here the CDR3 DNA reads TGCGCCAGCACCCCCGAAGGACAGGGTTTTTACTACGAGCAGTACTTC.

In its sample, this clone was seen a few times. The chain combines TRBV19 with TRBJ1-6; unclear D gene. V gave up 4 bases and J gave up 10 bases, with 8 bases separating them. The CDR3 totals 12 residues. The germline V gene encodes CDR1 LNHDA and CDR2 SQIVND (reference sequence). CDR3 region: CASSTPGSPLHF. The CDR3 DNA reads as TGTGCCAGTAGTACCCCCGGGTCACCCCTCCACTTT.

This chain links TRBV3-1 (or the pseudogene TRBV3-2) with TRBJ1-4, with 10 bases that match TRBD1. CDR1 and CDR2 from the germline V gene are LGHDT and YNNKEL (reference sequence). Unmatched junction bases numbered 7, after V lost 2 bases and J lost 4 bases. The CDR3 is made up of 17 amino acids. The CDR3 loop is CASSQKVGTGDNEKLFF. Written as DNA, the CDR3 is TGTGCCAGCAGCCAAAAAGTTGGGACAGGGGATAATGAAAAACTGTTTTTT.

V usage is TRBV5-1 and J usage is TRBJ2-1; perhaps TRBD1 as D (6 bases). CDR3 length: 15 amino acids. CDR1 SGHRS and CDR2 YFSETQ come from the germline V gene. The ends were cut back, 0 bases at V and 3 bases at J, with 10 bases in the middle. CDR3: CASSLGQANYNEQFF. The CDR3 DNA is TGCGCCAGCAGCTTGGGACAGGCTAACTACAATGAGCAGTTCTTC.

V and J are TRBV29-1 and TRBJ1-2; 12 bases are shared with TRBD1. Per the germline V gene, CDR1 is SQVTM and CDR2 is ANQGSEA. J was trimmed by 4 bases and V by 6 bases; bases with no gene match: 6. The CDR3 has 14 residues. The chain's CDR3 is CSVGGQGATYGYTF. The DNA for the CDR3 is TGCAGCGTGGGGGGACAGGGGGCGACCTATGGCTACACCTTC.

The CDR3 DNA reads TGTGCCAGGACCCGAGGGGGGGACAGGGGTAACTATGGCTACACCTTC. Translated, it gives CARTRGGDRGNYGYTF. The V gene is TRBV2, the J gene TRBJ1-2; 10 bases line up with TRBD1. Germline V gene lookup returns CDR1 SNHLY and CDR2 FYNNEI. V gave up 9 bases and J gave up 1 base; unmatched junction bases: 11. The CDR3 has 16 residues.